The 29 T cell receptor beta chains given below trace back to one sample, sequenced in a study of blood T cell repertoires in COVID-19. Some clones are missing from TCRdb's copy, which holds only in-frame ones; the method was immunoSEQ multiplex PCR. The sample includes 100,000 to 150,000 clones, 75% to 80% of them seen just once. The sample comprised peripheral blood. These receptors all stem from a human donor in a cohort sampled during active COVID-19.

This clone was picked up a small number of times. The genes are TRBV29-1 and TRBJ1-1; D not certain. Trimming shortened V by 6 bases and J by 0 bases, and 8 bases separated the two germline ends. The germline V gene has CDR1 SQVTM and CDR2 ANQGSEA. The CDR3 sequence is 12 residues long. CDR3 protein: CSVEIMNTEAFF. Written as DNA, the CDR3 is TGCAGCGTAGAGATTATGAACACTGAAGCTTTCTTT.

The chain couples TRBV7-2 to TRBJ1-3; D unresolved. In germline, CDR1 is SGHTA, CDR2 FQGNSA. V was clipped by 5 bases and J by 0 bases, with 14 bases between them. The CDR3 contains 16 residues. CDR3 DNA: TGTGCCAGCAGCCATTTCCCAGGTTCCTCTGGAAACACCATATATTTT. Protein product: CASSHFPGSSGNTIYF.

This chain links TRBV10-3 with TRBJ2-7; weak D call: TRBD2 (5 bases). Germline-derived CDR1 and CDR2 are ENHRY and SYGVKD. V was clipped by 0 bases and J by 3 bases, with 18 bases between them. The CDR3 length is 17 residues. The CDR3 bases are TGTGCCATCAGTGAGTCGACTCGTGGGCCGGGGTACTACGAGCAGTACTTC. Translated, it gives CAISESTRGPGYYEQYF.

This clone was recorded a few times. The rearrangement links TRBV4-1 to TRBJ2-7; TRBD2 agrees at 13 bases. The CDR3 consists of 15 residues. Per germline, CDR1 MGHRA and CDR2 YSYEKL. The junction had 3 bases not matched to a gene; V was cut back by 4 bases and J by 3 bases. The CDR3: CASSRGLAGVYEQYF. CDR3 sequence (DNA): TGCGCCAGCAGCCGAGGACTAGCGGGGGTCTACGAGCAGTACTTC.

The chain couples TRBV5-4 to TRBJ2-1, with 11 bases aligning to TRBD2. Germline assignment: CDR1 SGHNT and CDR2 YYREEE (reference sequence). The V and J ends lost 4 bases and 3 bases, in that order; junction bases with no gene match: 3. There are 15 residues in the CDR3. CDR3 in amino acids: CASSGGLAVYNEQFF. The CDR3, as DNA: TGTGCCAGCAGCGGGGGACTAGCGGTCTACAATGAGCAGTTCTTC.

The rearrangement links TRBV9 to TRBJ1-4; the D gene is possibly TRBD1 (5 bases). Germline V gene data show CDR1 as SGDLS and CDR2 as YYNGEE. Trimming left V 2 bases short and J 8 bases short, with 19 bases between. The CDR3 length is 16 residues. This CDR3 is CASSVSGGPRGEKLFF. The CDR3 region has the DNA TGTGCCAGCAGCGTTTCAGGAGGGCCAAGGGGAGAAAAACTGTTTTTT.

The V gene is TRBV18, the J gene TRBJ2-7; D is undetermined. Germline V gene data show CDR1 as KGHSH and CDR2 as LQKENI. Trimming left V 3 bases short and J 2 bases short, with 11 bases between. This CDR3 contains 14 residues. The CDR3 loop is CASSPPVSTYEQYF. In nucleotides, the CDR3 is TGTGCCAGCTCACCTCCGGTTTCAACCTACGAGCAGTACTTC.

This chain links TRBV11-3 with TRBJ1-2; D is uncertain. V lost 2 bases, J lost 10 bases, and 14 bases lay in between. CDR3 length: 13 residues. Germline V CDR1 and CDR2: SGHNT, YENEEA. DNA of the CDR3: TGTGCCAGCAGCTTAATCGCATGGCGGAACTACACCTTC. This translates into CASSLIAWRNYTF.

This chain connects TRBV5-1 to TRBJ1-1; TRBD1 aligns across 9 bases. Per the germline V gene, CDR1 is SGHRS and CDR2 is YFSETQ. V gave up 4 bases and J gave up 3 bases; unmatched junction bases: 4. The CDR3 spans 14 residues. The CDR3 DNA reads as TGCGCCAGCAGCCAACAGGGGGCTTACACTGAAGCTTTCTTT. Encoded protein: CASSQQGAYTEAFF.

The V and J genes are TRBV4-1 and TRBJ2-4; weak D call: TRBD2 (6 bases). Deletions cut 0 bases from V and 8 bases from J, with 8 bases between. The germline CDR1 and CDR2 sequences are MGHRA and YSYEKL. There are 13 residues in the CDR3. The chain's CDR3 is CASSQEEGYIQYF. The CDR3 DNA reads TGCGCCAGCAGCCAAGAGGAGGGATACATTCAGTACTTC.

This clone was seen more than once but under ten times. The chain's CDR3 is CASSTGQGYNQPQHF. The CDR3 nucleotides are TGTGCCAGCAGCACGGGACAGGGGTACAATCAGCCCCAGCATTTT. The chain carries TRBV3-1 (or the pseudogene TRBV3-2) and TRBJ1-5; 10 positions match TRBD1. CDR3 length: 15 residues. Germline V gene lookup returns CDR1 LGHDT and CDR2 YNNKEL (reference sequence). Trimming removed 5 bases from V and 3 bases from J; junction bases left unmatched: 4.

This clone was observed a few times. Written as DNA, the CDR3 is TGTGCCAGCTCACATAGCGGGGGTTCCACCTACGAGCAGTACTTC. Protein: CASSHSGGSTYEQYF. J is TRBJ2-7 and V is TRBV18; 9 nucleotides agree with TRBD2. This CDR3 comprises 15 residues. The germline gives CDR1 KGHSH, CDR2 LQKENI. J was trimmed by 2 bases and V by 4 bases; bases with no gene match: 6.

This chain connects TRBV28 to TRBJ1-1, with TRBD1 matching 7 bases. This CDR3 has 15 residues. The germline V gene encodes CDR1 MDHEN and CDR2 SYDVKM. V lost 4 bases, J lost 1 base, and 6 bases stayed unmatched. DNA for the CDR3: TGTGCCAGCAGTTCCGCAGGGACAGAGAACACTGAAGCTTTCTTT. The encoded protein is CASSSAGTENTEAFF.

The chain recombines TRBV27 with TRBJ2-7; TRBD2 matches at 7 bases. Per germline, CDR1 MNHEY and CDR2 SMNVEV (reference sequence). Unmatched junction bases numbered 11, after V lost 5 bases and J lost 7 bases. The CDR3 is 14 amino acids. CDR3 in DNA: TGTGCCAGCAGTACCAAATTGGGGGGGAGGGAGCAGTACTTC. Encoded protein: CASSTKLGGREQYF.

The table lists this clone with a count of one. The chain combines TRBV7-9 with TRBJ1-2; possible D gene TRBD1, 5 bases. V lost 0 bases and J 3 bases, leaving 17 bases between the germline ends. The length of the CDR3 is 17 residues. Germline-derived CDR1 and CDR2 are SEHNR and FQNEAQ (reference sequence). CDR3: CASSLAGEYIDHYGYTF. CDR3 DNA: TGTGCCAGCAGCTTAGCAGGGGAATATATAGACCACTATGGCTACACCTTC. Full variable domain (missing parts from reference TRBV7-9 and TRBJ1-2): DTGVSQNPRHKITKRGQNVTFRCDPISEHNRLYWYRQTLGQGPEFLTYFQNEAQLEKSRLLSDRFSAERPKGSFSTLEIQRTEQGDSAMYLCASSLAGEYIDHYGYTFGSGTRLTVV.

The J gene is TRBJ1-2, the V gene TRBV24-1, with D tentatively TRBD1 (6 bases). Germline CDR1 KGHDR, CDR2 SFDVKD. The CDR3 loop spans 16 amino acids. The V and J ends lost 3 bases and 4 bases respectively, with 17 bases between them. CDR3 DNA: TGTGCCACCAGTGATCCCCAGGCGGACAGAGGCTATGGCTACACCTTC. As protein: CATSDPQADRGYGYTF.

The J gene is TRBJ2-7, the V gene TRBV9, with 7 bases that match TRBD1. Trimming cost V 0 bases and J 2 bases; bases outside gene matches: 5. This CDR3 comprises 15 residues. Germline V lookup: CDR1 SGDLS, CDR2 YYNGEE. CDR3: CASSVDLGTAYEQYF. The CDR3 DNA reads as TGTGCCAGCAGCGTAGATCTGGGGACAGCCTACGAGCAGTACTTC.

V usage is TRBV30 and J usage is TRBJ1-1, with D perhaps TRBD1 (5 bases). Germline CDR1 GTSNPN, CDR2 SVGIG (reference sequence). The length of the CDR3 is 14 residues. V was trimmed by 5 bases and J by 0 bases, leaving 13 bases between them. CDR3 protein: CAWGFGTLNTEAFF. DNA of the CDR3: TGTGCCTGGGGCTTCGGGACTCTGAACACTGAAGCTTTCTTT.

The V and J genes are TRBV27 and TRBJ1-1, with 11 positions matching TRBD1. The CDR3 sequence is 16 residues long. Germline V gives CDR1 MNHEY, CDR2 SMNVEV (reference sequence). With 5 bases clipped from V and 0 bases from J, the junction kept 5 bases outside the gene matches. The CDR3 DNA sequence: TGTGCCAGCAGTCAGGACAGGGGGCTTTTGAACACTGAAGCTTTCTTT. As protein: CASSQDRGLLNTEAFF.

The chain combines TRBV5-6 with TRBJ1-1; a weak D match, TRBD1 (5 bases). The CDR3 totals 12 residues. V was clipped by 2 bases and J by 8 bases, with 10 bases between them. Per germline, CDR1 SGHDT and CDR2 YYEEEE. CDR3 region: CASSFAGREAFF. The CDR3 DNA follows: TGTGCCAGCAGCTTCGCAGGGAGGGAAGCTTTCTTT.

This clone appeared a few times. The chain combines TRBV24-1 with TRBJ1-5; D is ambiguous. Germline CDR1 reads KGHDR; CDR2 reads SFDVKD. There are 14 residues in the CDR3. Trimming left V 7 bases short and J 0 bases short, with 9 bases between. Written as DNA, the CDR3 is TGTGCCACCAGCGGCGACTATAGCAATCAGCCCCAGCATTTT. It specifies CATSGDYSNQPQHF.

This rearrangement joins TRBV12-3 or TRBV12-4 to TRBJ1-1; possible D gene TRBD1, 5 bases. Trimming left V 6 bases short and J 3 bases short, with 11 bases between. This CDR3 region has 13 residues. CDR3 in DNA: TGTGCCAGCAGCCAAGGAGGGGACACTGAAGCTTTCTTT. Its protein is CASSQGGDTEAFF.

The chain joins TRBV10-3 to TRBJ1-2; no firm D call. The germline V gene has CDR1 ENHRY and CDR2 SYGVKD. The CDR3 has 11 amino acids. Between the trimmed V and J ends, which lost 10 bases and 5 bases, there was a span of 11 bases. DNA of the CDR3: TGTGCCAGCGAGGGTTCTTATGGCTACACCTTC. It codes for CASEGSYGYTF.

V is TRBV6-4 and J is TRBJ2-7; 7 nucleotides match TRBD1. The CDR3 is made up of 14 amino acids. The V gene end was trimmed by 8 bases and the J gene end by 4 bases; junction bases not matched to a gene: 11. The germline V gene encodes CDR1 MRHNA and CDR2 SNTAGT. CDR3 sequence: CASPLIGTAYEQYF. The CDR3 bases are TGTGCCAGCCCCCTCATCGGGACAGCGTACGAGCAGTACTTC.

The DNA for the CDR3 is TGTGCCAGCAGCTCCGTCTGGGGGGCTGAAGCTTTCTTT. Translating gives CASSSVWGAEAFF. The chain has TRBV7-9 and TRBJ1-1; a possible D gene is TRBD1 (5 bases). Trimming took 4 bases from V and 6 from J, leaving 12 bases between them. Per germline, CDR1 SEHNR and CDR2 FQNEAQ (reference sequence). CDR3 length: 13 amino acids.

This chain links TRBV7-9 with TRBJ1-1; no firm D call. The V and J ends lost 3 bases and 6 bases respectively, with 8 bases between them. Germline assignment: CDR1 SEHNR and CDR2 FQNEAQ (reference sequence). This CDR3 comprises 12 residues. This CDR3 is CASSFFTAEAFF. The CDR3, as DNA: TGTGCCAGCAGCTTTTTTACGGCTGAAGCTTTCTTT.

The V and J genes are TRBV6-2 or TRBV6-3 and TRBJ2-7, with D unclear. The germline gives CDR1 MNHEY, CDR2 SVGEGT. Trimming took off 6 bases at V and 1 base at J, with 13 bases between the two ends. The CDR3 loop spans 14 amino acids. DNA of the CDR3: TGTGCCAGCAGCTTCCTTTTTACTTCCTACGAGCAGTACTTC. It specifies CASSFLFTSYEQYF.

The chain uses TRBV27 and TRBJ1-1, with D possibly TRBD1 on 6 matching bases. Germline CDR1 is MNHEY and CDR2 is SMNVEV (reference sequence). The V and J ends lost 9 bases and 4 bases respectively, with 15 bases between them. This CDR3 has 13 residues. The CDR3 DNA follows: TGTGCCAGTGGGGCAGGGGTGAGCACTGAAGCTTTCTTT. Protein sequence: CASGAGVSTEAFF.

In DNA, the CDR3 is TGTGCCAGCAGTTACTCGAAAGAGGCCGCTACTGAAGCTTTCTTT. Translated: CASSYSKEAATEAFF. V and J are TRBV6-5 and TRBJ1-1; D unclear. Trimming stripped 0 bases from V and 5 bases from J, with 13 bases between. Germline V gene lookup returns CDR1 MNHEY and CDR2 SVGAGI. The CDR3 consists of 15 residues.